The clone carrying this TCR beta chain showed up many times. The antigen remains unidentified. This entry belongs to a study of T-cell reconstitution after alpha-beta-depleted transplantation in children. Study conclusions and caveats: Surviving recipient cells, namely T cells and thymic progenitors, were the source of high day-60 TCRbeta diversity in some patients.

V lost 0 bases and J lost 4, with 7 bases in between. Germline V gene sequence: CDR1 SGHNT, CDR2 YYREEE (reference sequence). The CDR3 consists of 13 residues. It was with unique molecular identifiers that the TCRbeta library was prepared. TCRdb reanalysed the PCR reads using MiXCR and keeps one entry per CDR3 protein. This sample has about 110,000 distinct CDR3 sequences, with approximately 6.4% found just once. The specimen comprised PBMCs, mostly from graft donor cells, sampled 360 days after TCRalphabeta/CD19-depleted stem cell transplant. The TCR was taken from a male patient aged 2-9 years who had a stem cell transplant for acute lymphoblastic leukemia, so the T cells may come from the graft donor. The gene calls are TRBV5-4 and TRBJ2-5; D is ambiguous. CDR3 DNA: TGTGCCAGCAGCTTGGGGACCATAGAGACCCAGTACTTC. It specifies CASSLGTIETQYF.